This TCR beta chain comes out of a study of Ad26.COV2.S vaccination and SARS-CoV-2 variants. This table comes from immunoSEQ multiplex PCR, and its TCRdb copy is limited to in-frame clones, with some not included. The table has fewer than 300,000 clones, around 87% seen once. As to treatment: over 15 received Ad26.COV2.S at low or high dose, single or two shots; roughly five received placebo; per-sample allocation not given. At day 63 after the first vaccine or placebo injection, samples were drawn. V lost 7 bases and J 12 bases, leaving 28 bases between the germline ends. The germline V gene encodes CDR1 MDHEN and CDR2 SYDVKM. This CDR3 comprises 16 residues.

The chain is built from TRBV28 and TRBJ2-1; D tentatively fits TRBD1 or TRBD2 (5 bases each). The sequencing here drew on peripheral blood, taken in a trial of Ad26.COV2.S vaccine versus placebo. This receptor was taken from a person aged 18-60 years who received the Ad26.COV2.S COVID-19 vaccine or a placebo. CDR3 sequence reads: CASTPAWGSTGGWQFF. As DNA, the CDR3 is TGTGCCAGCACTCCGGCCTGGGGCAGTACCGGAGGTTGGCAGTTCTTC.